This TCR beta chain comes out of a study of T cells in Graves' hyperthyroidism and ophthalmopathy. RNA transcripts yielded amplified TCR beta CDR3 regions. HTBI primers drove first-round RT-PCR of the TCR CDR3. MiXCR, run by TCRdb on the multiplex PCR reads, gives a single entry per CDR3 protein. The sample records about 360,000 distinct CDR3 sequences, 13% being singletons. This clonotype was detected a few times. The CDR3 length is 15 residues. The V gene end was trimmed by 6 bases and the J gene end by 0 bases; junction bases not matched to a gene: 7. The germline gives CDR1 DFQATT, CDR2 SNEGSKA (reference sequence).

This chain connects TRBV20-1 to TRBJ1-3, with 8 bases lining up with TRBD1. Sequencing was done on a sample of blood. The TCR comes from a woman under 30 with Graves' hyperthyroidism. The CDR3 sequence: CSARQGTISGNTIYF. The CDR3 coding sequence is TGCAGTGCCCGACAGGGGACGATCTCTGGAAACACCATATATTTT.